This T cell receptor beta chain appears in the sequencing data of a study of blood T cell repertoires in COVID-19. The wider study: Sample material is recorded as cDNA or gDNA derived from T cells, B-cell-depleted T cells, or PBMCs.

CDR3 length equals 12 residues. V was clipped by 8 bases and J by 4 bases, with 12 bases between them. The protocol was immunoSEQ multiplex PCR, while the TCRdb copy is restricted to in-frame clones and leaves out a portion. The sample carries 150,000 to 200,000 clones, about 80% recorded once. The gene calls are TRBV12-3 or TRBV12-4 and TRBJ2-7, with TRBD1 as a possible D gene (6 bases). The sequenced sample was peripheral blood. This sequence was found in a human donor with acute or convalescent COVID-19. The donor label of this sample is uncertain. The CDR3 loop reads CASGTGFYEQYF. In DNA, the CDR3 is TGTGCCAGCGGCACAGGGTTTTACGAGCAGTACTTC.